Shown below are 29 T cell receptor beta chains from a single sample sequenced in a study of beta chain features in type 1 diabetes. What was sequenced were expressed TCRB transcripts, since all of the isolated RNA had been reverse transcribed. Assay used: immunoSEQ multiplex PCR; TCRdb lists only in-frame clones, some missing. The data show under 300,000 clones, with approximately 8% seen just once and approximately 0.93% held by the top ten. The sequencing input was central memory CD4+ T cells from blood. The source is a woman aged 18 to 35 in good health.

This clone was observed a handful of times. This chain connects TRBV6-6 to TRBJ2-6, with 8 nucleotides matching TRBD1. With V trimmed by 8 bases and J by 0 bases, 6 bases remained unmatched. Germline V CDR1 and CDR2: MNHNY, SVGAGI (reference sequence). The CDR3 runs to 16 residues. The CDR3: CASLGQEGSGANVLTF. The CDR3 nucleotides are TGTGCCAGCCTGGGACAGGAAGGCTCTGGGGCCAACGTCCTGACTTTC.

This clone was seen at least ten times. The chain is built from TRBV4-2 and TRBJ1-2; D is unresolved. Germline V gene data show CDR1 as LGHNA and CDR2 as YNFKEQ. The CDR3 consists of 11 residues. The V gene lost 4 bases and the J gene lost 7 bases, with 7 bases spanning the gap. DNA of the CDR3: TGTGCCAGCAGCCTCAAGGGTGGCTACACCTTC. Its translation is CASSLKGGYTF.

Comment on this clone: This sequence may be a read error, since a much larger clone differs from it by one base. The chain recombines TRBV19 with TRBJ2-7; perhaps D is TRBD1 or TRBD2 (5 bases each). The germline V gene encodes CDR1 LNHDA and CDR2 SQIVND (reference sequence). The CDR3 consists of 12 residues. V gave up 11 bases and J gave up 3 bases, with 14 bases separating them. The CDR3 nucleotides read TGTGCCGGGGGACGGTGGGGCTACGAGCAGTACGTC. Translating it yields CAGGRWGYEQYV.

The chain recombines TRBV7-2 with TRBJ1-3; D remains unclear. The CDR3 consists of 15 residues. CDR1 and CDR2 from the germline V gene are SGHTA and FQGNSA. The germline V and J ends were trimmed by 5 bases and 2 bases, with 13 bases remaining between them. CDR3 DNA: TGTGCCAGCAGCCCATTTCAGCTAACTGGAAACACCATATATTTT. The encoded protein is CASSPFQLTGNTIYF. Supplemented by reference TRBV7-2 and TRBJ1-3, the full variable domain reads GAGVSQSPSNKVTEKGKDVELRCDPISGHTALYWYRQSLGQGLEFLIYFQGNSAPDKSGLPSDRFSAERTGGSVSTLTIQRTQQEDSAVYLCASSPFQLTGNTIYFGEGSWLTVV.

This clone was counted a few times. V and J are TRBV4-3 and TRBJ2-1; TRBD1 might be the D (5 bases). CDR3 length: 14 residues. The germline V gene has CDR1 LGHNA and CDR2 YSLEER. The V and J ends lost 2 bases and 6 bases respectively, with 11 bases between them. CDR3 protein: CASSQQGFSNEQFF. CDR3 in DNA: TGCGCCAGCAGCCAACAGGGTTTTAGCAATGAGCAGTTCTTC.

J is TRBJ2-4 and V is TRBV29-1; 7 positions match TRBD1. V lost 7 bases and J lost 2; bases outside the gene matches: 2. The CDR3 spans 12 residues. Germline V CDR1 and CDR2: SQVTM, ANQGSEA. The CDR3 sequence: CSAGQSKNIQYF. CDR3 nucleotide sequence: TGCAGCGCGGGACAGTCCAAAAACATTCAGTACTTC.

Details on this clone: A single base separates this from a much larger clone, so it may be a read error. The chain links TRBV7-9 to TRBJ2-6; a weak D match, TRBD2 (5 bases). With 1 base removed from V and 0 bases from J, the gap between germline ends came to 10 bases. Germline CDR1 and CDR2: SEHNR and FQNEAQ (reference sequence). The CDR3 is made up of 17 amino acids. The CDR3 loop reads CASSLGYAGSGANVLTF. DNA for the CDR3: TGTGCCAGCAGCTTAGGATATGCGGGCTCTGGGGCCAACGTCCTGACTTTC.

The V gene is TRBV5-1, the J gene TRBJ2-1; TRBD2 matches at 8 bases. CDR3 length equals 15 residues. Germline values: CDR1 SGHRS, CDR2 YFSETQ. V was pared by 0 bases and J by 8 bases, with 7 bases of the junction left unmatched. In DNA form, the CDR3 reads TGCGCCAGCAGCTTGGCCCCGGGGGGGACGGATGAGCAGTTCTTC. Translation gives CASSLAPGGTDEQFF.

This sequence joins TRBV15 and TRBJ2-2, with no clear D. The CDR3 sequence is 14 residues long. V was trimmed by 1 base and J by 1 base, leaving 4 bases between them. Germline assignment: CDR1 LNHNV and CDR2 YYDKDF (reference sequence). In DNA, the CDR3 is TGTGCCACCAGCAGAGGGGGGAACACCGGGGAGCTGTTTTTT. Translated: CATSRGGNTGELFF.

This clone was seen ten or more times. Written as DNA, the CDR3 is TGTGCCAGCAGCAAAGATACCAGGGGGCTCGGGTATAATTCACCCCTCCACTTT. Protein sequence: CASSKDTRGLGYNSPLHF. The V and J genes are TRBV21-1 and TRBJ1-6; TRBD1, as called in the table, went unchecked against the DNA. TRBV21-1 is an annotated pseudogene. This CDR3 has 18 amino acids.

The rearrangement joins TRBV6-1 to TRBJ2-7; D tentatively reads TRBD1 or TRBD2 (5 bases each). Germline CDR1 MNHNS, CDR2 SASEGT. Between the trimmed V and J ends, which lost 7 bases and 2 bases, there was a span of 18 bases. The CDR3 loop spans 15 amino acids. The CDR3 spells CASKSGIVGAYEQYV. The DNA for the CDR3 is TGTGCCAGCAAGTCAGGCATAGTGGGGGCCTACGAGCAGTACGTC.

The V call is TRBV4-1, the J call TRBJ1-5; weak D call: TRBD1 (5 bases). Germline-derived CDR1 and CDR2 are MGHRA and YSYEKL. The V end lost 4 bases, the J end lost 4 bases, and 17 bases lay between the germline ends. This CDR3 is 16 amino acids long. The DNA for the CDR3 is TGCGCCAGCAGCCTCCGTCTCGGTGGGGCTAATCAGCCCCAGCATTTT. Translated: CASSLRLGGANQPQHF.

This chain links TRBV27 with TRBJ2-7, with 7 bases that match TRBD1. J was trimmed by 2 bases and V by 2 bases; bases with no gene match: 6. This CDR3 has 15 residues. Germline V gives CDR1 MNHEY, CDR2 SMNVEV (reference sequence). The CDR3 sequence is CASSLRDRVPYEQYF. Written as DNA, the CDR3 is TGTGCCAGCAGTTTACGAGACAGGGTACCCTACGAGCAGTACTTC.

V and J are TRBV28 and TRBJ1-2; no reliable D call. V lost 3 bases, J lost 3 bases, and 5 bases lay in between. The CDR3 totals 12 residues. Germline V gene data show CDR1 as MDHEN and CDR2 as SYDVKM. This CDR3 is CASSFRDYGYTF. For the CDR3, the DNA is TGTGCCAGCAGTTTTAGGGACTATGGCTACACCTTC.

This clone was found a few times. J is TRBJ1-1 and V is TRBV7-3; D is undetermined. The ends were cut back, 0 bases at V and 3 bases at J, with 8 bases in the middle. The CDR3 totals 14 residues. Germline V gives CDR1 SGHTA, CDR2 FQGTGA. CDR3 protein: CASSLTGIYTEAFF. DNA of the CDR3: TGTGCCAGCAGCTTAACAGGGATATACACTGAAGCTTTCTTT.

There are a few counts of this clone. The V gene is TRBV5-1, the J gene TRBJ2-5, with 7 bases aligning to TRBD1. Germline V gene data show CDR1 as SGHRS and CDR2 as YFSETQ. The CDR3 has 13 amino acids. Trimming took 8 bases from V and 2 from J; bases not matched to a gene: 6. CDR3 DNA: TGCGCCAGTTCCGGGACAGCTCAAGAGACCCAGTACTTC. This translates into CASSGTAQETQYF.

This clone was seen repeatedly, ten times or more. The chain combines TRBV9 with TRBJ2-2; D perhaps matches TRBD1 (6 bases). CDR1 is SGDLS, CDR2 YYNGEE, per germline. Trimming took 8 bases from V and 4 from J, leaving 21 bases between them. There are 16 residues in the CDR3. The CDR3 here is CASRKTTGSSTGELFF. CDR3 in DNA: TGTGCCAGTCGGAAGACGACAGGATCGAGCACCGGGGAGCTGTTTTTT.

The gene calls are TRBV7-9 and TRBJ2-2; D is uncertain. Germline V gene sequence: CDR1 SEHNR, CDR2 FQNEAQ (reference sequence). The V end was cut by 4 bases, the J end by 8 bases, with 5 bases between. CDR3 length equals 11 residues. The CDR3 spells CASSSGGELFF. DNA for the CDR3: TGTGCCAGCAGCTCAGGAGGGGAGCTGTTTTTT.

This clone occurred many times. The chain employs TRBV27 and TRBJ1-3; D ambiguous. The V end was cut by 8 bases, the J end by 0 bases, with 5 bases between. CDR3 length: 12 amino acids. Germline V gene lookup returns CDR1 MNHEY and CDR2 SMNVEV (reference sequence). DNA of the CDR3: TGTGCCAGCGGCCTCTCTGGAAACACCATATATTTT. Protein sequence: CASGLSGNTIYF.

The V gene is TRBV18, the J gene TRBJ2-3; D is ambiguous. The CDR3 extends over 15 amino acids. Germline CDR1 KGHSH, CDR2 LQKENI. Trimming stripped 3 bases from V and 2 bases from J, with 12 bases between. The CDR3 DNA reads as TGTGCCAGCTCACCCTCGGCGCGGTCCACAGATACGCAGTATTTT. Amino acids: CASSPSARSTDTQYF.

The chain employs TRBV5-1 and TRBJ2-7; 7 nucleotides line up with TRBD1. Germline V lookup: CDR1 SGHRS, CDR2 YFSETQ. CDR3 length equals 14 residues. The V segment lost 1 base and the J segment 6 bases; nucleotides outside the gene matches: 7. The CDR3 DNA is TGCGCCAGCAGCTTGTACGGACAGGCAAGCGAGCAGTACTTC. It encodes CASSLYGQASEQYF.

This clone was counted only a few times. The chain links TRBV9 to TRBJ2-2; D perhaps matches TRBD1 (6 bases). The CDR3 loop spans 15 amino acids. CDR1 and CDR2 (germline): SGDLS, YYNGEE. Trimming stripped 4 bases from V and 6 bases from J, with 16 bases between. The CDR3 DNA follows: TGTGCCAGCAGCACGACCGGGACATTTCCCGGGGAGCTGTTTTTT. Translated: CASSTTGTFPGELFF.

This chain connects TRBV15 to TRBJ2-5; perhaps TRBD2 as D (6 bases). Germline CDR1 is LNHNV and CDR2 is YYDKDF (reference sequence). Trimming shortened V by 0 bases and J by 5 bases, and 19 bases separated the two germline ends. There are 17 residues in the CDR3. The CDR3 sequence: CATSRDIRVGGSETQYF. In DNA form, the CDR3 reads TGTGCCACCAGCAGAGATATCAGGGTAGGAGGGAGCGAGACCCAGTACTTC.

The J gene is TRBJ2-3, the V gene TRBV7-2, with TRBD2 matching over 8 bases. This CDR3 region has 18 residues. Germline V gene lookup returns CDR1 SGHTA and CDR2 FQGNSA. Trimming took 2 bases from V and 3 from J; bases not matched to a gene: 13. The CDR3 loop reads CASSLSPSRGDGTDTQYF. In nucleotides, the CDR3 is TGTGCCAGCAGCTTAAGCCCCTCGCGGGGGGATGGAACAGATACGCAGTATTTT. Variable domain in full (rest from reference TRBV7-2 and TRBJ2-3): GAGVSQSPSNKVTEKGKDVELRCDPISGHTALYWYRQSLGQGLEFLIYFQGNSAPDKSGLPSDRFSAERTGGSVSTLTIQRTQQEDSAVYLCASSLSPSRGDGTDTQYFGPGTRLTVL.

This clone was seen repeatedly, ten times or more. This chain uses TRBV7-9 with TRBJ2-1; tentative D call: TRBD2 (6 bases). CDR3 length: 14 amino acids. V lost 2 bases and J lost 8, with 13 bases in between. CDR1 is SEHNR and CDR2 is FQNEAQ in the germline V gene (reference sequence). Written as DNA, the CDR3 is TGTGCCAGCAGCTTAACGGGAGCGTCAGATGAGCAGTTCTTC. The encoded protein is CASSLTGASDEQFF.

V usage is TRBV5-1 and J usage is TRBJ1-2, with 7 bases fitting TRBD1. Germline CDR1 SGHRS, CDR2 YFSETQ. This CDR3 is 14 amino acids long. V shed 0 bases and J 8 bases; nucleotides not matched to a gene: 7. The CDR3 loop reads CASSLGQGVGGYTF. The CDR3 coding sequence is TGCGCCAGCAGCTTGGGACAGGGAGTAGGCGGCTACACCTTC.

The chain is built from TRBV7-9 and TRBJ1-6; D gene uncertain. The V end lost 0 bases, the J end lost 7 bases, and 10 bases lay between the germline ends. CDR1 is SEHNR, CDR2 FQNEAQ, per germline (reference sequence). The CDR3 is made up of 15 amino acids. The CDR3 region is CASSLAGTQNSPLHF. DNA for the CDR3: TGTGCCAGCAGCTTAGCCGGCACCCAAAATTCACCCCTCCACTTT.

The chain has TRBV4-3 and TRBJ1-1, with 10 bases matching TRBD1. The CDR3 sequence is 18 residues long. The germline V gene encodes CDR1 LGHNA and CDR2 YSLEER. The V segment lost 0 bases and the J segment 1 base; nucleotides outside the gene matches: 8. The CDR3 DNA reads as TGCGCCAGCAGCCAAGATGGTCCTCGGACAGGGGGGAACACTGAAGCTTTCTTT. Protein sequence: CASSQDGPRTGGNTEAFF.

This clone turned up a few times. The chain couples TRBV29-1 to TRBJ2-7; the D gene could be TRBD1 or TRBD2 (5 bases each). This CDR3 spans 14 amino acids. CDR1 and CDR2 from the germline V gene are SQVTM and ANQGSEA. This CDR3 is CSGRGLGVNYEQYV. The DNA for the CDR3 is TGCAGTGGAAGAGGGTTAGGGGTGAACTACGAGCAGTACGTC.